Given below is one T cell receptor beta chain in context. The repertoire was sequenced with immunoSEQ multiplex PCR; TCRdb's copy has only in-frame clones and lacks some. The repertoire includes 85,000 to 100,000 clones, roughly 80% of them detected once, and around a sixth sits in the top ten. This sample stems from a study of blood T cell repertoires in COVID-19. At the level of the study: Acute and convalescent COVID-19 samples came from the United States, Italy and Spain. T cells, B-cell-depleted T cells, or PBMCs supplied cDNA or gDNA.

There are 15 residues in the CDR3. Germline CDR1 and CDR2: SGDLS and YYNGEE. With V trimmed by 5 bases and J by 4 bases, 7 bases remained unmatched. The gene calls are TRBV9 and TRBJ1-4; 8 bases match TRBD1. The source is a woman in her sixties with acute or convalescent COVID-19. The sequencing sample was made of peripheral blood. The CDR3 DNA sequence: TGTGCCAGCAGGCCGACAGGGGCAAATAATGAAAAACTGTTTTTT. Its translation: CASRPTGANNEKLFF.